Listed here are 11 T cell receptor beta chains from one sample, sequenced in a study of shared clonotypes between healthy human individuals. Method: immunoSEQ multiplex PCR; TCRdb's copy keeps in-frame clones and lacks some. The table lists 2,500,000 or so clones, 93% of them singletons, with roughly 0.39% in the top ten. Sample: naive CD4+ T cells from PBMCs. Indicated subset: CD45RA+ positively selected. These receptors were taken from a man between 18 and 35 years old in good health. Some clones in this sample may be carry-over from other donors' samples.

This chain joins TRBV6-1 and TRBJ1-2, with 8 bases fitting TRBD1. This CDR3 spans 15 amino acids. The trim removed 0 bases at V and 3 bases at J, leaving 3 bases unmatched. Germline CDR1 MNHNS, CDR2 SASEGT. The CDR3 DNA sequence: TGTGCCAGCAGTGAAGCGTCACAGGGGGACTATGGCTACACCTTC. Protein product: CASSEASQGDYGYTF.

About this clone itself: This sample includes further DNA sequences coding for the same CDR3. The J gene is TRBJ2-7, the V gene TRBV27; TRBD1 matches 11 bases. The CDR3 extends over 14 amino acids. The V segment lost 5 bases and the J segment 4 bases; nucleotides outside the gene matches: 4. Germline CDR1 and CDR2: MNHEY and SMNVEV (reference sequence). CDR3 amino acids: CASSPGTGGYEQYF. For the CDR3, the DNA is TGTGCCAGCAGTCCCGGGACAGGGGGTTACGAGCAGTACTTC.

The chain is built from TRBV29-1 and TRBJ1-1, with a weak D call TRBD1 (6 bases). CDR1 is SQVTM and CDR2 is ANQGSEA in the germline V gene. The CDR3 is 14 residues long. Trimming took off 6 bases at V and 2 bases at J, with 16 bases between the two ends. Written as DNA, the CDR3 is TGCAGCGTCGCAGGGACACCCTCTAACACTGAAGCTTTCTTT. It yields the protein CSVAGTPSNTEAFF.

The genes are TRBV2 and TRBJ1-1; a possible D gene is TRBD1 (5 bases). Germline-derived CDR1 and CDR2 are SNHLY and FYNNEI. There are 13 residues in the CDR3. V was clipped by 10 bases and J by 0 bases, with 12 bases between them. The CDR3 reads CATTLGLNTEAFF. The CDR3 nucleotides read TGTGCCACCACCTTGGGGCTGAACACTGAAGCTTTCTTT. Complete variable domain (other parts from reference TRBV2 and TRBJ1-1): EPEVTQTPSHQVTQMGQEVILRCVPISNHLYFYWYRQILGQKVEFLVSFYNNEISEKSEIFDDQFSVERPDGSNFTLKIRSTKLEDSAMYFCATTLGLNTEAFFGQGTRLTVV.

About this clone itself: Sequence at one end of the junction differs from germline and may be a read error. The rearrangement uses TRBV28 and TRBJ1-5; D unclear. The germline V gene encodes CDR1 MDHEN and CDR2 SYDVKM. This CDR3 is built from 12 residues. The CDR3: CRAGKGNQPQHF. The CDR3 DNA reads as TGCCGGGCCGGGAAGGGCAATCAGCCCCAGCATTTT. The full variable domain, with the rest looked up from reference TRBV28 and TRBJ1-5, is DVKVTQSSRYLVKRTGEKVFLECVQDMDHENMFWYRQDPGLGLRLIYFSYDVKMKEKGDIPEGYSVSREKKERFSLILESASTNQTSMYLCRAGKGNQPQHFGDGTRLSIL.

V is TRBV5-1 and J is TRBJ2-1; 9 positions agree with TRBD2. Germline assignment: CDR1 SGHRS and CDR2 YFSETQ. Germline trimming cut 6 bases from V and 7 bases from J; bases unmatched to any gene: 11. CDR3 length equals 15 residues. The CDR3 region is CASTPSGTSLNEQFF. The DNA of the CDR3 is TGCGCCAGCACCCCTTCCGGGACTAGCCTTAATGAGCAGTTCTTC.

Of note for this clone: This sample also contains other DNA sequences that code for the same CDR3. The DNA of the CDR3 is TGTGCCAGCAGCTTAGATGGTCGGCAGGGGGAGACCCAGTACTTC. It encodes CASSLDGRQGETQYF. The rearrangement links TRBV11-2 to TRBJ2-5, with D maybe TRBD1 (6 bases). This CDR3 spans 15 amino acids. The germline V and J ends were trimmed by 0 bases and 5 bases, with 13 bases remaining between them. Germline CDR1 SGHAT, CDR2 FQNNGV.

This chain joins TRBV7-6 and TRBJ1-4; D is unclear. Trimming took off 1 base at V and 3 bases at J, with 12 bases between the two ends. The germline V gene encodes CDR1 SGHVS and CDR2 FNYEAQ. This CDR3 is 16 amino acids long. In nucleotides, the CDR3 is TGTGCCAGCAGCTTAGTCCGGGCCGGCCCTAATGAAAAACTGTTTTTT. This sequence encodes CASSLVRAGPNEKLFF.

With respect to this clone: This sample also contains other DNA sequences that code for the same CDR3. The V and J genes are TRBV28 and TRBJ1-2; no clear D. The CDR3 loop spans 11 amino acids. CDR1 and CDR2 (germline): MDHEN, SYDVKM. V lost 6 bases to trimming and J lost 8 bases, with 10 bases between them. DNA for the CDR3: TGTGCCAGCAGCGGGGAGGGCGGCTACACCTTC. Translating gives CASSGEGGYTF.

This clone was found once. The V gene is TRBV2, the J gene TRBJ2-5; maybe TRBD2 (5 bases). This CDR3 contains 16 residues. Germline V CDR1 and CDR2: SNHLY, FYNNEI. V lost 1 base and J lost 5, with 17 bases in between. The CDR3 DNA reads as TGTGCCAGCAGTGAAGGAGGGCTAGGGAATATGGAGACCCAGTACTTC. This encodes CASSEGGLGNMETQYF.

The chain is built from TRBV7-2 and TRBJ1-2; D is unresolved. Trimming shortened V by 0 bases and J by 7 bases, and 18 bases separated the two germline ends. Germline V gene data show CDR1 as SGHTA and CDR2 as FQGNSA. The CDR3 sequence is 16 residues long. CDR3: CASSLATGIASGGYTF. The DNA of the CDR3 is TGTGCCAGCAGCTTAGCGACGGGAATCGCCTCGGGTGGCTACACCTTC.